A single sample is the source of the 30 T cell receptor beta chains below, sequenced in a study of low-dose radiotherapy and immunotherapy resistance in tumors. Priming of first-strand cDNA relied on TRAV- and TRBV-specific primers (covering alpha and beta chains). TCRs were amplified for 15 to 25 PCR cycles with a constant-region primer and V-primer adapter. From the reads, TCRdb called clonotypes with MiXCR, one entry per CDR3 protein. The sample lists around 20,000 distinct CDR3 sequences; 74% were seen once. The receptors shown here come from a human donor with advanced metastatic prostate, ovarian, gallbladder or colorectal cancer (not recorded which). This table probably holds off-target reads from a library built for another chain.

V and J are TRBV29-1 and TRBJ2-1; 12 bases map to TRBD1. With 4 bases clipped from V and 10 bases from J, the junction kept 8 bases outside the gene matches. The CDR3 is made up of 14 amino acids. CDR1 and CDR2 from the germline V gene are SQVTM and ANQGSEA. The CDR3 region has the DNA TGCAGCGTTGGAGGGACAGGGGGCTGGGGCGAGCAGTTCTTC. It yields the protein CSVGGTGGWGEQFF.

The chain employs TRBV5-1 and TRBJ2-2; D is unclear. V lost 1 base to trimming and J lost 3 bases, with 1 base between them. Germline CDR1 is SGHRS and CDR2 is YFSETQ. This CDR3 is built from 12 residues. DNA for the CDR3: TGCGCCAGCAGCTTGTACACCGGGGAGCTGTTTTTT. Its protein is CASSLYTGELFF.

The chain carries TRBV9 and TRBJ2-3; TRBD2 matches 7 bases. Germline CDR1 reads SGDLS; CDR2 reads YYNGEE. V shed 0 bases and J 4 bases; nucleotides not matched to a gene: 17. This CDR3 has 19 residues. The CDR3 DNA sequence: TGTGCCAGCAGCGTAGCTGGTCGACTAGCTAATCGAGAGGCAGATACGCAGTATTTT. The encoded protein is CASSVAGRLANREADTQYF.

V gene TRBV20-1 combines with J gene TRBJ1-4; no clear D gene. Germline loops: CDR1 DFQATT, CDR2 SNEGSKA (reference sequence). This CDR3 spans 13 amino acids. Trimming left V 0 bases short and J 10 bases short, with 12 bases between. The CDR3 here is CSAREVGSGKLFF. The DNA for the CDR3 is TGCAGTGCTAGAGAGGTTGGGTCCGGAAAACTGTTTTTT.

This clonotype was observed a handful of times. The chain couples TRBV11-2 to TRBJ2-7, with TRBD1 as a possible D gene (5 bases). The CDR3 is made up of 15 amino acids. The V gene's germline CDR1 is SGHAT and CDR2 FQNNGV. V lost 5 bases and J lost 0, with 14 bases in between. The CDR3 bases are TGTGCCAGCAGCCCCAACAGGTTACTCTCCTACGAGCAGTACTTC. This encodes CASSPNRLLSYEQYF.

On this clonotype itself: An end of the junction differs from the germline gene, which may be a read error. The CDR3 protein is CASSEVWTSGSYAQYF. The CDR3 DNA reads as TGTGCCAGCAGTGAAGTTTGGACTAGCGGGAGTTACGCGCAGTACTTC. The chain has TRBV2 and TRBJ2-7; 13 positions agree with TRBD2. CDR3 length: 16 residues. Per the germline V gene, CDR1 is SNHLY and CDR2 is FYNNEI.

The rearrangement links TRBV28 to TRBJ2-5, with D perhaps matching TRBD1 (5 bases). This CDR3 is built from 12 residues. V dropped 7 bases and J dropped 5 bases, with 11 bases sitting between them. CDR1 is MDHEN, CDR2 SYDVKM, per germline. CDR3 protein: CASKGSGETQYF. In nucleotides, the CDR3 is TGTGCCAGCAAGGGGTCTGGGGAGACCCAGTACTTC.

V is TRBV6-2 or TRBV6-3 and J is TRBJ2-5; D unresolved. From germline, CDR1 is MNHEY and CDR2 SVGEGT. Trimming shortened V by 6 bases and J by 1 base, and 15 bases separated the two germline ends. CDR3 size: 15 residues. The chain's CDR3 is CASRMDTVVQETQYF. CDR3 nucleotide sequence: TGTGCCAGCAGAATGGATACAGTAGTCCAAGAGACCCAGTACTTC.

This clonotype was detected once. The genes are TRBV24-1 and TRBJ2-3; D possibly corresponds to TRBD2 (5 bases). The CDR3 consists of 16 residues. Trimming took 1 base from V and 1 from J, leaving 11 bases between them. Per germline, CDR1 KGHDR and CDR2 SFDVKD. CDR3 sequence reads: CATSDFTSSGTDTQYF. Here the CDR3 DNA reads TGTGCCACCAGTGATTTCACTAGTTCGGGCACAGATACGCAGTATTTT.

This CDR3 reads CASSLRSRGLSYEQYF. CDR3 nucleotides: TGTGCCAGCAGTTTAAGGAGCAGGGGACTGTCCTACGAGCAGTACTTC. The chain is built from TRBV12-3 or TRBV12-4 and TRBJ2-7; the D call may be TRBD1 or TRBD2 (6 bases each). V lost 2 bases to trimming and J lost 1 base, with 15 bases between them. The CDR3 spans 16 residues.

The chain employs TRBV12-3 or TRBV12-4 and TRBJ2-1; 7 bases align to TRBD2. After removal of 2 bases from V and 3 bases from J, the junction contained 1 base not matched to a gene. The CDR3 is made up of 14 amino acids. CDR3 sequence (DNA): TGTGCCAGCAGTTTATGGACTAGCTACAATGAGCAGTTCTTC. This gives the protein CASSLWTSYNEQFF.

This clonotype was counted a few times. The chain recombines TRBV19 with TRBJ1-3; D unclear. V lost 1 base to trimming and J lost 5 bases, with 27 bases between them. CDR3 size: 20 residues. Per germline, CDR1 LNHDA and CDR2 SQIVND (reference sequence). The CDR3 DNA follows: TGTGCCAGTAGTATAGCCCTCCGGACGCCGATCAGAAGCCGGAGAAACACCATATATTTT. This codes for CASSIALRTPIRSRRNTIYF. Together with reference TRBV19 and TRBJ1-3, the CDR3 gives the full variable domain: DGGITQSPKYLFRKEGQNVTLSCEQNLNHDAMYWYRQDPGQGLRLIYYSQIVNDFQKGDIAEGYSVSREKKESFPLTVTSAQKNPTAFYLCASSIALRTPIRSRRNTIYFGEGSWLTVV.

The CDR3 nucleotides are TGTGCCAGCAGCTTGGGACCCAGCAATCAGCCCCAGCATTTT. It encodes CASSLGPSNQPQHF. The chain uses TRBV7-9 and TRBJ1-5; possibly TRBD1 for D (5 bases). Germline V gene lookup returns CDR1 SEHNR and CDR2 FQNEAQ (reference sequence). CDR3 size: 14 residues. V dropped 3 bases and J dropped 1 base, with 7 bases sitting between them.

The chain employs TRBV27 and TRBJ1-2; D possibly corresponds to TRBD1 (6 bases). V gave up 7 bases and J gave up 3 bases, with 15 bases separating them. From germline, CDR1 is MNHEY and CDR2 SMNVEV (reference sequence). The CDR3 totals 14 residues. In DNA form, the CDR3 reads TGTGCCAGCACCCAAGAGGGGGGCCACTATGGCTACACCTTC. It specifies CASTQEGGHYGYTF.

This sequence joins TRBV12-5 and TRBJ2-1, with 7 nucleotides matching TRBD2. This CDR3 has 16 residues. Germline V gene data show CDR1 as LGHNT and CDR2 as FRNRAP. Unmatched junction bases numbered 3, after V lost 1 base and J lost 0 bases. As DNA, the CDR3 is TGTGCTAGTGGTTTGGGAGCGGGAAACTCCTACAATGAGCAGTTCTTC. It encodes CASGLGAGNSYNEQFF.

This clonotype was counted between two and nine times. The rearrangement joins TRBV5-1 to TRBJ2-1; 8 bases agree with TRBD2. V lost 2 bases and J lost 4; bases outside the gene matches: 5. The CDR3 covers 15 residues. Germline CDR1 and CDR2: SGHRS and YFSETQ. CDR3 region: CASSLSGSVYNEQFF. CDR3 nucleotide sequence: TGCGCCAGCAGCTTAAGCGGGAGTGTGTACAATGAGCAGTTCTTC.

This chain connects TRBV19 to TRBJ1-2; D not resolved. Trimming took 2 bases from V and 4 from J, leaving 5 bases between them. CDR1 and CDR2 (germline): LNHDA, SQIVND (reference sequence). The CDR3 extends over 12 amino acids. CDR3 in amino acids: CASSIQAYGYTF. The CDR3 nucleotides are TGTGCCAGTAGTATACAGGCCTATGGCTACACCTTC.

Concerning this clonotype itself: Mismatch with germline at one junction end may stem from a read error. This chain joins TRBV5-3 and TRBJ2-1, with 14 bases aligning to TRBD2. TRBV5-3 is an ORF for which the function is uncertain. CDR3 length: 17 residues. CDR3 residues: CASSLGLAGVPGNEQFF. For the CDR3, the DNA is TGTGCCAGCAGCTTGGGACTAGCGGGAGTCCCGGGCAATGAGCAGTTCTTC.

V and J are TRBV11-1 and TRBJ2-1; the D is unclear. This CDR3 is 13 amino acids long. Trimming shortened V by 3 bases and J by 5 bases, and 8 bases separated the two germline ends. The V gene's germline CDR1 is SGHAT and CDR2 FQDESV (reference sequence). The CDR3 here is CASSFPVNNEQFF. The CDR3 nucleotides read TGTGCCAGCAGCTTCCCGGTAAACAATGAGCAGTTCTTC.

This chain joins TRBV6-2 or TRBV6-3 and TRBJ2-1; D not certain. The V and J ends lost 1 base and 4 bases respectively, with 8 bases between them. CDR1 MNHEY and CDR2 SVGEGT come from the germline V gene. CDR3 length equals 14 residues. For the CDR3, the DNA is TGTGCCAGCAGTTACTTAGGACCTTACAATGAGCAGTTCTTC. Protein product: CASSYLGPYNEQFF.

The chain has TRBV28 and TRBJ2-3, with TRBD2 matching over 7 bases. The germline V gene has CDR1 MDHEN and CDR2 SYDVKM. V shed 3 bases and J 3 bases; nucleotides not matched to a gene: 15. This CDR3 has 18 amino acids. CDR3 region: CASSFILAEVGRTDTQYF. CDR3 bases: TGTGCCAGCAGTTTCATCCTAGCGGAAGTCGGGAGAACAGATACGCAGTATTTT.

CDR3 region: CASSRGSGTGGNQPQHF. CDR3 bases: TGTGCCAGCAGCCGAGGGTCCGGGACAGGGGGCAATCAGCCCCAGCATTTT. The rearrangement links TRBV11-2 to TRBJ1-5; 10 nucleotides line up with TRBD1. J was trimmed by 2 bases and V by 5 bases; bases with no gene match: 9. The CDR3 extends over 17 amino acids. Germline V lookup: CDR1 SGHAT, CDR2 FQNNGV.

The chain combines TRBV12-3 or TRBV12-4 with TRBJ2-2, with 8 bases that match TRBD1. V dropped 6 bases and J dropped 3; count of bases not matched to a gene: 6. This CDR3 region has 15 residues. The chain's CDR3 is CASSSGTGDTGELFF. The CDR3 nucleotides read TGTGCCAGCAGCTCCGGGACAGGAGACACCGGGGAGCTGTTTTTT.

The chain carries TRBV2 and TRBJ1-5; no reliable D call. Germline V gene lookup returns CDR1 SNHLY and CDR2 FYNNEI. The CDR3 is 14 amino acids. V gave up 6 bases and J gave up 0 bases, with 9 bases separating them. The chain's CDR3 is CASRRSDSNQPQHF. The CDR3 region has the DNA TGTGCCAGCAGGAGGAGCGATAGCAATCAGCCCCAGCATTTT.

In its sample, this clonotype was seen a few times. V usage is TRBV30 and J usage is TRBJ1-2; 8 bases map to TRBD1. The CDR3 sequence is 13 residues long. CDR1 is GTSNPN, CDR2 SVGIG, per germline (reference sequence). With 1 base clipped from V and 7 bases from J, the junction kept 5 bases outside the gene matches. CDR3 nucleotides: TGTGCCTGGAGTGCGGACAGGGACTCTGGCTACACCTTC. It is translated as CAWSADRDSGYTF.

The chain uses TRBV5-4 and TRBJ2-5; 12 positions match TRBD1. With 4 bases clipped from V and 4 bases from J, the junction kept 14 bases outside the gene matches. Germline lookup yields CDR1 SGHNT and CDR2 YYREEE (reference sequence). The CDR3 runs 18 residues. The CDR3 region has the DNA TGTGCCAGCAGCGCCGGGACAGGGGGCGCATGGGTATCAGAGACCCAGTACTTC. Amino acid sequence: CASSAGTGGAWVSETQYF. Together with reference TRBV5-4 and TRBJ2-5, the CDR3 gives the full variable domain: ETGVTQSPTHLIKTRGQQVTLRCSSQSGHNTVSWYQQALGQGPQFIFQYYREEENGRGNFPPRFSGLQFPNYSSELNVNALELDDSALYLCASSAGTGGAWVSETQYFGPGTRLLVL.

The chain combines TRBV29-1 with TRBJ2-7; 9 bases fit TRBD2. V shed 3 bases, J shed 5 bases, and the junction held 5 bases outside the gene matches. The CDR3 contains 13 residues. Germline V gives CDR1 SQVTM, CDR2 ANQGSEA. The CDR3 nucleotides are TGCAGCGTTGATGTAGCGGGAGCCAACGAGCAGTACTTC. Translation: CSVDVAGANEQYF.

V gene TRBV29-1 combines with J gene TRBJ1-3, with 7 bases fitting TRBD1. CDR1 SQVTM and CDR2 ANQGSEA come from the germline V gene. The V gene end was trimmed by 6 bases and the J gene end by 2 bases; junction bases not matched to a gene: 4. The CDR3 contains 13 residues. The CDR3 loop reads CSVATGAGNTIYF. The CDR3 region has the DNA TGCAGCGTAGCAACAGGGGCTGGAAACACCATATATTTT. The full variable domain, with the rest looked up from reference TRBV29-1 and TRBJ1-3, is SAVISQKPSRDICQRGTSLTIQCQVDSQVTMMFWYRQQPGQSLTLIATANQGSEATYESGFVIDKFPISRPNLTFSTLTVSNMSPEDSSIYLCSVATGAGNTIYFGEGSWLTVV.

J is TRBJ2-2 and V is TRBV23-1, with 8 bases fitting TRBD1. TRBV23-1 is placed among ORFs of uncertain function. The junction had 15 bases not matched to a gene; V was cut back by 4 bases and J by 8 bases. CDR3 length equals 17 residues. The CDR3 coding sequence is TGCGCCAGCAGTCCCCGACCGGGACAGGAAACAGAGGGGGAGCTGTTTTTT. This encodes CASSPRPGQETEGELFF.

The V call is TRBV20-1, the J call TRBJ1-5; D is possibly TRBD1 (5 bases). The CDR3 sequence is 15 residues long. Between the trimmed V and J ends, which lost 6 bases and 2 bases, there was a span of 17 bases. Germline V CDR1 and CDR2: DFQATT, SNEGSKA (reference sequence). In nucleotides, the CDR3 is TGCAGTGCGAAGCGGGGGTTCGAAGGCAATCAGCCCCAGCATTTT. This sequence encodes CSAKRGFEGNQPQHF.